The 20 T cell receptor beta chains presented below share a single source sample, sequenced in a study of T cells after posttransplantation cyclophosphamide. Using immunoSEQ multiplex PCR, the repertoire was profiled, and TCRdb retains in-frame clones only, with some absent. The sample holds roughly 24,000 clones, and no clone turns up only once. Sequenced material: PBMCs. The receptor set was obtained from a woman aged 55-69 years in good health, CMV-negative, and a related stem cell transplant donor.

This clone was counted only a few times. V and J are TRBV18 and TRBJ2-1, with 8 positions matching TRBD1. The CDR3 runs 14 residues. V dropped 5 bases and J dropped 8; count of bases not matched to a gene: 8. CDR1 is KGHSH and CDR2 is LQKENI in the germline V gene. The DNA for the CDR3 is TGTGCCAGCTCAGACAGGGGTCAGAGTTATGAGCAGTTCTTC. Protein: CASSDRGQSYEQFF.

This clone has at least ten counts. The chain uses TRBV7-9 and TRBJ2-3; D is undetermined. The ends were cut back, 1 base at V and 2 bases at J, with 10 bases in the middle. The length of the CDR3 is 15 residues. Germline V gene sequence: CDR1 SEHNR, CDR2 FQNEAQ (reference sequence). The DNA for the CDR3 is TGTGCCAGCAGCTTAGTCGGCGGTCCCACAGATACGCAGTATTTT. It codes for CASSLVGGPTDTQYF.

In its sample, this clone was seen many times. The chain joins TRBV7-8 to TRBJ2-3; 10 bases fit TRBD2. The CDR3 is 16 amino acids. Germline V gives CDR1 SGHVS, CDR2 FQNEAQ. Trimming took 4 bases from V and 6 from J; bases not matched to a gene: 10. The DNA of the CDR3 is TGTGCCAGCAGCTCACGGGTTCTAGCGGGAGAGGATACGCAGTATTTT. As protein: CASSSRVLAGEDTQYF.

This clone was seen ten or more times. This rearrangement joins TRBV29-1 to TRBJ1-1, with TRBD1 matching 8 bases. The germline V gene encodes CDR1 SQVTM and CDR2 ANQGSEA. The CDR3 spans 14 residues. V was pared by 6 bases and J by 5 bases, with 11 bases of the junction left unmatched. The CDR3 loop reads CSVSWDRLGTEAFF. The CDR3 DNA follows: TGCAGCGTCAGTTGGGACAGGTTGGGGACTGAAGCTTTCTTT. The full variable domain, completed using reference TRBV29-1 and TRBJ1-1, is SAVISQKPSRDICQRGTSLTIQCQVDSQVTMMFWYRQQPGQSLTLIATANQGSEATYESGFVIDKFPISRPNLTFSTLTVSNMSPEDSSIYLCSVSWDRLGTEAFFGQGTRLTVV.

As regards this clone: Relative to the germline gene, one junction end is altered; a read error may explain this. Other DNA sequences of this sample code for an identical CDR3. The J gene is TRBJ2-2, the V gene TRBV11-2; 7 bases are shared with TRBD2. The CDR3 is 17 residues long. CDR1 and CDR2 (germline): SGHAT, FQNNGV. CDR3 in DNA: TGTGCCAGCAGCTTAGCCGGCCGGGGGAGGGGCAACGGGGAGCTGTTTTTC. Amino acid sequence: CASSLAGRGRGNGELFF.

This clone was seen ten or more times. This chain uses TRBV7-2 with TRBJ1-5; 7 positions match TRBD1. The V and J ends lost 5 bases and 4 bases, in that order; junction bases with no gene match: 5. The CDR3 runs 14 residues. Germline CDR1 SGHTA, CDR2 FQGNSA. Written as DNA, the CDR3 is TGTGCCAGCAGCCCCAGGGGGGTGAATCAGCCCCAGCATTTT. Its protein is CASSPRGVNQPQHF.

This clone was recorded many times. The chain couples TRBV19 to TRBJ2-6, with TRBD2 as a possible D gene (5 bases). Germline CDR1 reads LNHDA; CDR2 reads SQIVND (reference sequence). Trimming shortened V by 8 bases and J by 2 bases, and 7 bases separated the two germline ends. The CDR3 is 13 amino acids. The CDR3 DNA sequence: TGTGCCAGTTCGGGGACTGGGGCCAACGTCCTGACTTTC. As protein: CASSGTGANVLTF.

This clone was detected a few times. The genes are TRBV6-1 and TRBJ1-4, with a possible D match to TRBD1 (5 bases). The V end was cut by 8 bases, the J end by 7 bases, with 14 bases between. Germline CDR1 MNHNS, CDR2 SASEGT. The CDR3 has 13 amino acids. In DNA, the CDR3 is TGTGCCAGCGAGGTGGGGCCATCTGAAAAACTGTTTTTT. Encoded protein: CASEVGPSEKLFF.

In this sample, this clone turned up many times. The chain recombines TRBV29-1 with TRBJ1-1; D perhaps matches TRBD1 (5 bases). The CDR3 consists of 14 residues. Germline V gives CDR1 SQVTM, CDR2 ANQGSEA. Trimming left V 5 bases short and J 0 bases short, with 13 bases between. The CDR3, as DNA: TGCAGCGTTCACTCAGGGATAATGAACACTGAAGCTTTCTTT. Its protein is CSVHSGIMNTEAFF.

This clone was seen ten or more times. The chain recombines TRBV30 with TRBJ2-7, with 14 nucleotides matching TRBD2. CDR1 is GTSNPN, CDR2 SVGIG, per germline (reference sequence). V was pared by 0 bases and J by 2 bases, with 9 bases of the junction left unmatched. The CDR3 runs to 18 residues. The CDR3 region is CAWSVVGLAGDMAYEQYF. For the CDR3, the DNA is TGTGCCTGGAGTGTAGTGGGACTAGCGGGAGATATGGCCTACGAGCAGTACTTC.

This clone was recorded many times. The genes are TRBV19 and TRBJ1-2; no clear D gene. CDR1 and CDR2 (germline): LNHDA, SQIVND (reference sequence). V gave up 0 bases and J gave up 6 bases, with 8 bases separating them. The CDR3 length is 13 residues. DNA for the CDR3: TGTGCCAGTAGTATAGATGGGCAGGATGGCTACACCTTC. This translates into CASSIDGQDGYTF.

This clone was counted ten times or more. This rearrangement joins TRBV11-2 to TRBJ2-7; D is undetermined. V lost 5 bases and J lost 2, with 16 bases in between. The CDR3 consists of 15 residues. Germline CDR1 reads SGHAT; CDR2 reads FQNNGV. Written as DNA, the CDR3 is TGTGCCAGCAGCAGCCGACTTGTTGCGGCCTACGAGCAGTACTTC. Protein sequence: CASSSRLVAAYEQYF. The complete variable domain, with remaining parts taken from reference TRBV11-2 and TRBJ2-7, reads EAGVAQSPRYKIIEKRQSVAFWCNPISGHATLYWYQQILGQGPKLLIQFQNNGVVDDSQLPKDRFSAERLKGVDSTLKIQPAKLEDSAVYLCASSSRLVAAYEQYFGPGTRLTVT.

There are a few counts of this clone. The chain couples TRBV25-1 to TRBJ2-5; D gene ambiguous. Per the germline V gene, CDR1 is MGHDK and CDR2 is SYGVNS. V lost 2 bases to trimming and J lost 3 bases, with 10 bases between them. The CDR3 consists of 14 residues. In nucleotides, the CDR3 is TGTGCCAGCAGTGAACTTCGACTGAAAGAGACCCAGTACTTC. Its translation is CASSELRLKETQYF.

This clone was counted many times. The chain joins TRBV4-1 to TRBJ2-7; TRBD2 might be the D (6 bases). Germline loops: CDR1 MGHRA, CDR2 YSYEKL. This CDR3 comprises 17 residues. With 1 base removed from V and 2 bases from J, the gap between germline ends came to 18 bases. This CDR3 is CASSQVLRRRGTYEQYF. The CDR3, as DNA: TGCGCCAGCAGCCAAGTACTTAGGCGGCGGGGAACCTACGAGCAGTACTTC.

This clone was recorded many times. The chain combines TRBV5-1 with TRBJ1-2; weak D call: TRBD1 (5 bases). CDR3 length equals 15 residues. V was shortened by 3 bases and J by 7 bases, with 19 bases between the two germline ends. Germline values: CDR1 SGHRS, CDR2 YFSETQ. In DNA form, the CDR3 reads TGCGCCAGCAGCTCTGGGCCTGGGACCGGGGGTGGCTACACCTTC. It yields the protein CASSSGPGTGGGYTF.

This clone has at least ten counts. The rearrangement links TRBV6-1 to TRBJ1-5; perhaps TRBD1 as D (5 bases). Trimming pared 5 bases from V and 5 bases from J, leaving 13 bases between. The CDR3 consists of 14 residues. Germline CDR1 MNHNS, CDR2 SASEGT. In DNA, the CDR3 is TGTGCCAGCAGTACCGACAGCTCTTATCAGCCCCAGCATTTT. Translation: CASSTDSSYQPQHF.

This clone was seen ten or more times. CDR3 bases: TGTGCCAGCAGCTTACTTGGGACTAGCTATAATTCACCCCTCCACTTT. Amino acids: CASSLLGTSYNSPLHF. The rearrangement links TRBV7-2 to TRBJ1-6; D possibly corresponds to TRBD1 (5 bases). The length of the CDR3 is 16 residues. Trimming shortened V by 2 bases and J by 3 bases, and 11 bases separated the two germline ends. The V gene's germline CDR1 is SGHTA and CDR2 FQGNSA.

This clone was seen repeatedly, ten times or more. The CDR3 is CASSLSGYEQYV. CDR3 nucleotides: TGTGCCAGCAGCTTGTCAGGTTACGAGCAGTACGTC. The J gene is TRBJ2-7, the V gene TRBV5-4; D unresolved. Trimming stripped 1 base from V and 4 bases from J, with 6 bases between. The CDR3 runs 12 residues. The germline gives CDR1 SGHNT, CDR2 YYREEE (reference sequence).

The table lists this clone with many counts. The gene calls are TRBV6-6 and TRBJ1-2; D not resolved. Germline CDR1 MNHNY, CDR2 SVGAGI (reference sequence). CDR3 length: 13 residues. V gave up 5 bases and J gave up 1 base, with 8 bases separating them. This chain's CDR3 is CASSPGNNYGYTF. DNA for the CDR3: TGTGCCAGCAGTCCCGGGAATAACTATGGCTACACCTTC.

This clone was observed many times. Distinct nucleotide sequences in the sample also encode this CDR3. The V call is TRBV6-1, the J call TRBJ1-5, with TRBD1 as a possible D gene (5 bases). CDR3 length: 14 residues. The V gene's germline CDR1 is MNHNS and CDR2 SASEGT. Trimming removed 5 bases from V and 0 bases from J, with 8 bases in between. Here the CDR3 reads CASSLQDSNQPQHF. Here the CDR3 DNA reads TGTGCCAGCAGTCTACAGGATAGCAATCAGCCCCAGCATTTT.